This T cell receptor beta chain was sequenced for a study of glioma-infiltrating T cells after dendritic cell vaccination. Study overall: Treatment, given 2003 to 2012, was autologous tumor lysate-pulsed dendritic cell vaccination.

Germline assignment: CDR1 MDHEN and CDR2 SYDVKM. V lost 5 bases and J lost 2; bases outside the gene matches: 9. There are 15 residues in the CDR3. Amplification used 60 V beta primers and 13 J beta primers. Data came from immunoSEQ multiplex PCR; TCRdb stores just in-frame clones and leaves some out. The table records roughly 82,000 clones, 70% to 90% of them present only once. The clonotype was recovered from a human donor with glioblastoma. The sequenced sample was blood, obtained before dendritic cell vaccination. This chain uses TRBV28 with TRBJ2-7, with TRBD2 matching over 7 bases. CDR3 protein: CASSVTSDPPYEQYF. CDR3 DNA sequence: TGTGCCAGCAGTGTCACTAGCGACCCCCCCTACGAGCAGTACTTC.